The T cell receptor (beta chain) described here comes from a study of blood T cell repertoires in COVID-19. Study in general: From the United States, Italy and Spain came samples of acute and convalescent COVID-19. PBMCs, B-cell-depleted T cells, or T cells provided the cDNA or gDNA that made up the material.

In the study's own analysis: Amplification from reference gene primers served as the basis for estimated nucleated cell counts. Profiling relied on immunoSEQ multiplex PCR, and the TCRdb table lists in-frame clones only, not all of them. The D gene and trimming were derived from the DNA, and the V and J assignments and clone size from that table. The sample lists 200,000 or so clones; 80% to 90% were seen once. During active infection, Seattle patients enrolled and were then monitored through disease. The CDR3 loop spans 15 amino acids. V lost 1 base, J lost 10 bases, and 6 bases stayed unmatched. The germline gives CDR1 SGHVS, CDR2 FNYEAQ.

Material: peripheral blood. The receptor's source is a woman of 80 years or more with COVID-19, enrolled during active disease. The chain employs TRBV7-6 and TRBJ1-6, with 8 bases aligning to TRBD1. CDR3 amino acids: CASSLVGGQDSPLHF. The CDR3 nucleotides read TGTGCCAGCAGCTTAGTGGGGGGACAGGACTCACCCCTCCACTTT.